This TCR beta chain was captured by sequencing in a study of T cell responses to AZD1222 COVID-19 vaccine. Study results and limitations: Spike-specific TCR breadth and depth grew following two AZD1222 doses.

The germline CDR1 and CDR2 sequences are MDHEN and SYDVKM. The V gene end was trimmed by 6 bases and the J gene end by 6 bases; junction bases not matched to a gene: 10. The CDR3 runs 16 residues. In the case of this clone: Its antigen remains unidentified.

TCRdb's copy holds only in-frame clones and misses some; the assay was immunoSEQ multiplex PCR. This sample has some 150,000 clones; 80% to 95% occur once, and the top ten carry about 3.7%. This TCR derives from an adult in good health. Material: peripheral blood, obtained on day 0 of AZD1222 vaccination. The rearrangement links TRBV28 to TRBJ2-1, with 11 bases identical to TRBD2. The CDR3 loop is CASSPHLAGGGNEQFF. The CDR3 DNA sequence: TGTGCCAGCAGCCCCCACCTAGCGGGAGGCGGCAATGAGCAGTTCTTC.